The 10 T cell receptor beta chains in this list originate from one sample, sequenced in a study of shared clonotypes between healthy human individuals. Libraries were prepared by immunoSEQ multiplex PCR; TCRdb keeps only in-frame clonotypes and omits some of them. Of 2 million to 3 million clones listed, 93% are singletons. Sequencing was carried out using naive CD4+ T cells from PBMCs. Noted subset: CD45RA+ positively selected. All receptors derive from a man aged 18 to 35 in good health. Some clones in this sample may be carry-over from other donors' samples.

CDR3 protein: CASSQVRGSAKNIQYF. CDR3 coding DNA: TGTGCCAGCAGCCAAGTCAGAGGGTCAGCCAAAAACATTCAGTACTTC. V usage is TRBV4-2 and J usage is TRBJ2-4; tentative D call: TRBD2 (5 bases). Germline V gene sequence: CDR1 LGHNA, CDR2 YNFKEQ. With 1 base removed from V and 0 bases from J, the gap between germline ends came to 10 bases. The CDR3 contains 16 residues.

This clone was picked up one time. The gene calls are TRBV10-3 and TRBJ2-7; no definite D call. CDR1 is ENHRY, CDR2 SYGVKD, per germline. This CDR3 is built from 13 residues. With 10 bases removed from V and 2 bases from J, the gap between germline ends came to 15 bases. This chain's CDR3 is CATLTSDTYEQYF. CDR3 nucleotides: TGTGCCACTCTAACCAGCGACACCTACGAGCAGTACTTC.

The CDR3 spells CASSLSGRARNEQFF. CDR3 coding DNA: TGTGCCAGCAGCCTTAGCGGGAGGGCCAGGAATGAGCAGTTCTTC. The chain is built from TRBV2 and TRBJ2-1; TRBD2 matches at 11 bases. This CDR3 contains 15 residues. Germline V gene lookup returns CDR1 SNHLY and CDR2 FYNNEI. J lost 7 bases, V lost 6 bases, and 8 bases had no gene match.

The genes are TRBV5-6 and TRBJ2-3, with 10 bases identical to TRBD2. Trimming at V came to 2 bases and at J to 0 bases, leaving 6 bases not matched to a gene. The CDR3 contains 17 residues. The germline CDR1 and CDR2 sequences are SGHDT and YYEEEE. Written as DNA, the CDR3 is TGTGCCAGCAGCTTCTTTGGACTAGCGGATAGCACAGATACGCAGTATTTT. Protein sequence: CASSFFGLADSTDTQYF.

The chain couples TRBV19 to TRBJ2-4; the D gene could be TRBD1 or TRBD2 (5 bases each). Germline V CDR1 and CDR2: LNHDA, SQIVND (reference sequence). The V end lost 7 bases, the J end lost 5 bases, and 18 bases lay between the germline ends. This CDR3 spans 15 amino acids. In DNA, the CDR3 is TGTGCCAGTAAAGAGGGGCAGCGATACCAAAACATTCAGTACTTC. It is translated as CASKEGQRYQNIQYF.

The V gene is TRBV28, the J gene TRBJ2-1; 9 positions agree with TRBD2. Looked up from germline, CDR1 is MDHEN and CDR2 is SYDVKM. V was clipped by 4 bases and J by 14 bases; unmatched bases: 3. The CDR3 loop spans 11 amino acids. CDR3: CASSSRTSEFF. CDR3 coding DNA: TGTGCCAGCAGTTCAAGGACTAGCGAGTTCTTC.

There are a few counts of this clone. The chain couples TRBV10-1 to TRBJ2-2; D gene unclear. The germline V gene has CDR1 WNHNN and CDR2 SYGVQD (reference sequence). The V end was cut by 0 bases, the J end by 2 bases, with 7 bases between. The CDR3 sequence is 15 residues long. DNA of the CDR3: TGCGCCAGCAGTGAGTCTGTAGCAAACACCGGGGAGCTGTTTTTT. It is translated as CASSESVANTGELFF.

About this clone: Different DNA sequences within this sample yield the same CDR3. The chain links TRBV5-1 to TRBJ2-7; no clear D. The CDR3 runs to 13 residues. Trimming took off 2 bases at V and 2 bases at J, with 8 bases between the two ends. Germline V gives CDR1 SGHRS, CDR2 YFSETQ. The CDR3 spells CASSLGRAYEQYF. CDR3 nucleotides: TGCGCCAGCAGCTTAGGCCGGGCCTACGAGCAGTACTTC. The variable domain in full, with the rest retrieved from reference TRBV5-1 and TRBJ2-7, is KAGVTQTPRYLIKTRGQQVTLSCSPISGHRSVSWYQQTPGQGLQFLFEYFSETQRNKGNFPGRFSGRQFSNSRSEMNVSTLELGDSALYLCASSLGRAYEQYFGPGTRLTVT.

J is TRBJ2-7 and V is TRBV10-3; 11 bases are a match to TRBD1. Trimming took 7 bases from V and 2 from J; bases not matched to a gene: 4. This CDR3 comprises 14 residues. The germline CDR1 and CDR2 sequences are ENHRY and SYGVKD. CDR3 loop: CAINSDRGPYEQYF. DNA for the CDR3: TGTGCCATCAACTCGGACAGGGGGCCCTACGAGCAGTACTTC.

This chain links TRBV28 with TRBJ2-7; D is undetermined. The CDR3 runs 13 residues. The germline CDR1 and CDR2 sequences are MDHEN and SYDVKM. V gave up 11 bases and J gave up 1 base, with 15 bases separating them. The CDR3 DNA reads as TGTGCCGGAAGGAACGTAGGGTCCTACGAGCAGTACTTC. Its protein product is CAGRNVGSYEQYF.